This TCR beta chain was retrieved from a study of PD-1 blockade in classical Hodgkin lymphoma. Data came from immunoSEQ multiplex PCR; TCRdb stores just in-frame clones and leaves some out. The sample shows 1,500 to 2,000 clones, roughly 76% of them seen only once. Brentuximab vedotin exposure varied, and every patient relapsed after autologous stem cell transplantation. This CDR3 is 16 amino acids long. In germline, CDR1 is MNHEY, CDR2 SMNVEV (reference sequence). J lost 5 bases, V lost 8 bases, and 14 bases had no gene match. This clone qualifies as hyperexpanded. The antigen remains undetermined. General study results and limits: While CD8+ TCR diversity did not rise significantly by C4D1, CD4+ TCR diversity did.

The receptor's source is a human donor with classical Hodgkin lymphoma. J is TRBJ2-3 and V is TRBV27; the match to TRBD2 covers 9 bases. The specimen comprised peripheral blood mononuclear cells (PBMCs), sampled at baseline. The DNA for the CDR3 is TGTGCCAGCCGAACAAGGCGGGGGGGCCTAAAAGATACGCAGTATTTT. It specifies CASRTRRGGLKDTQYF.